The 23 T cell receptor beta chains given below trace back to one sample, sequenced in a study of early T cells in non-severe SARS-CoV-2 infection. In TCRdb, the 5' RACE reads were re-called with MiXCR into one record per CDR3 protein. The sample yields around 77,000 distinct CDR3 sequences, around 10% seen once. The starting material was whole blood, obtained at baseline. The receptors were sampled from an adult who was a healthcare worker with PCR-confirmed SARS-CoV-2 infection or an uninfected control (not recorded which).

This chain uses TRBV20-1 with TRBJ1-1; D possibly corresponds to TRBD1 (6 bases). Per germline, CDR1 DFQATT and CDR2 SNEGSKA (reference sequence). This CDR3 has 15 residues. V lost 0 bases and J 1 base, leaving 12 bases between the germline ends. CDR3 region: CSARDRRGQNTEAFF. CDR3 DNA sequence: TGCAGTGCTAGAGATAGGAGGGGACAGAACACTGAAGCTTTCTTT.

This clonotype appeared many times. The chain uses TRBV9 and TRBJ2-5; D is uncertain. CDR3 size: 15 residues. The germline V gene encodes CDR1 SGDLS and CDR2 YYNGEE. Trimming pared 0 bases from V and 5 bases from J, leaving 14 bases between. CDR3 loop: CASSVGGGPGETQYF. The CDR3 nucleotides read TGTGCCAGCAGCGTAGGAGGTGGGCCTGGGGAGACCCAGTACTTC.

At least ten counts were recorded for this clonotype. The chain uses TRBV6-5 and TRBJ2-1; D is perhaps TRBD2 (5 bases). The germline gives CDR1 MNHEY, CDR2 SVGAGI. Between the trimmed V and J ends, which lost 5 bases and 0 bases, there was a span of 11 bases. This CDR3 is 15 amino acids long. CDR3 in amino acids: CASSPARDSYNEQFF. The CDR3 DNA reads TGTGCCAGCAGTCCCGCCCGGGACTCCTACAATGAGCAGTTCTTC.

This clonotype appeared a few times. The chain couples TRBV6-2 or TRBV6-3 to TRBJ1-2; D call uncertain. CDR3 length equals 11 residues. Trimming stripped 8 bases from V and 5 bases from J, with 9 bases between. Germline V CDR1 and CDR2: MNHEY, SVGEGT. The CDR3 coding sequence is TGTGCCAGCCAATTCGGGTATGGCTACACCTTC. Its translation: CASQFGYGYTF.

CDR3 residues: CSVPGFDTEAFF. Here the CDR3 DNA reads TGCAGTGTCCCGGGGTTCGACACTGAAGCTTTCTTT. The rearrangement uses TRBV20-1 and TRBJ1-1; no clear D. CDR1 is DFQATT, CDR2 SNEGSKA, per germline (reference sequence). The CDR3 is made up of 12 amino acids. V lost 7 bases and J lost 3, with 12 bases in between.

J is TRBJ2-2 and V is TRBV11-2; 11 nucleotides agree with TRBD2. Germline V lookup: CDR1 SGHAT, CDR2 FQNNGV. V gave up 7 bases and J gave up 7 bases; unmatched junction bases: 14. The CDR3 has 17 amino acids. CDR3 nucleotides: TGTGCCAGCACCAAGACTAGCGGGACAGGTCAGGACGGGGAGCTGTTTTTT. Protein: CASTKTSGTGQDGELFF.

This clonotype was recorded a few times. The chain couples TRBV4-3 to TRBJ2-1; the match to TRBD2 covers 8 bases. Germline V gives CDR1 LGHNA, CDR2 YSLEER. The ends lost 1 base at V and 8 bases at J; junction bases unmatched: 7. This CDR3 has 15 residues. CDR3 nucleotide sequence: TGCGCCAGCAGCCAAGGTGGGGCGGGGGGTGATGAGCAGTTCTTC. Translating it yields CASSQGGAGGDEQFF.

This clonotype was recorded at least ten times. The chain is built from TRBV7-8 and TRBJ2-1; 13 bases are a match to TRBD2. The trim removed 5 bases at V and 6 bases at J, leaving 4 bases unmatched. CDR3 length equals 15 residues. Looked up from germline, CDR1 is SGHVS and CDR2 is FQNEAQ. CDR3 nucleotides: TGTGCCAGCAGCCTCACTAGCGGGGGGGCCAATGAGCAGTTCTTC. This sequence encodes CASSLTSGGANEQFF.

Only a few counts were recorded for this clonotype. The V and J genes are TRBV2 and TRBJ2-2; perhaps TRBD2 as D (5 bases). CDR1 and CDR2 from the germline V gene are SNHLY and FYNNEI. The CDR3 is 12 amino acids. Trimming left V 7 bases short and J 4 bases short, with 7 bases between. CDR3 region: CASNGLTGELFF. In nucleotides, the CDR3 is TGTGCCAGCAATGGACTCACCGGGGAGCTGTTTTTT.

In this sample, this clonotype turned up many times. This chain connects TRBV6-6 to TRBJ1-1, with D hard to call. V gave up 2 bases and J gave up 1 base, with 20 bases separating them. This CDR3 is 18 amino acids long. CDR1 and CDR2 (germline): MNHNY, SVGAGI (reference sequence). The CDR3 protein is CASSYAVGSGQENTEAFF. DNA for the CDR3: TGTGCCAGCAGTTACGCCGTCGGGAGCGGGCAGGAGAACACTGAAGCTTTCTTT.

This clonotype occurred many times. The chain couples TRBV3-1 to TRBJ2-3, with D perhaps matching TRBD1 (6 bases). Germline CDR1 LGHDT, CDR2 YNNKEL (reference sequence). The CDR3 consists of 15 residues. Between the trimmed V and J ends, which lost 0 bases and 7 bases, there was a span of 14 bases. CDR3 residues: CASSQEGAQRNTQYF. The CDR3 region has the DNA TGTGCCAGCAGCCAAGAGGGGGCCCAACGAAATACGCAGTATTTT.

This clonotype turned up a few times. CDR3 in DNA: TGTGCCAGCAGTGATGTCAGGGGAGTGGATTCACCCCTCCACTTT. Amino acid sequence: CASSDVRGVDSPLHF. The J gene is TRBJ1-6, the V gene TRBV25-1, with D tentatively TRBD1 (6 bases). The V gene's germline CDR1 is MGHDK and CDR2 SYGVNS. This CDR3 is built from 15 residues. Trimming took off 3 bases at V and 8 bases at J, with 14 bases between the two ends.

The rearrangement joins TRBV7-2 to TRBJ2-2, with TRBD2 as a possible D gene (5 bases). This CDR3 is 15 amino acids long. Germline loops: CDR1 SGHTA, CDR2 FQGNSA. V lost 1 base and J 3 bases, leaving 9 bases between the germline ends. The CDR3: CASSLDGVDTGELFF. DNA for the CDR3: TGTGCCAGCAGCTTAGACGGGGTCGACACCGGGGAGCTGTTTTTT.

The chain carries TRBV7-2 and TRBJ1-2, with a weak D call TRBD1 (6 bases). V gave up 4 bases and J gave up 3 bases, with 9 bases separating them. This CDR3 is 13 amino acids long. Germline values: CDR1 SGHTA, CDR2 FQGNSA. The CDR3 region has the DNA TGTGCCAGCAGCTCCCCAGGGGACTATGGCTACACCTTC. This encodes CASSSPGDYGYTF. Full variable domain (remainder filled in from reference TRBV7-2 and TRBJ1-2): GAGVSQSPSNKVTEKGKDVELRCDPISGHTALYWYRQSLGQGLEFLIYFQGNSAPDKSGLPSDRFSAERTGGSVSTLTIQRTQQEDSAVYLCASSSPGDYGYTFGSGTRLTVV.

This clonotype was counted a few times. The chain combines TRBV20-1 with TRBJ1-5; TRBD1 is a possible D gene (5 bases). The V end was cut by 6 bases, the J end by 3 bases, with 15 bases between. The CDR3 runs 14 residues. Germline V CDR1 and CDR2: DFQATT, SNEGSKA (reference sequence). For the CDR3, the DNA is TGCAGTGCGGAACCGCGGGACTACAATCAGCCCCAGCATTTT. As protein: CSAEPRDYNQPQHF.

V usage is TRBV4-3 and J usage is TRBJ1-1; no reliable D call. Germline values: CDR1 LGHNA, CDR2 YSLEER. This CDR3 has 15 amino acids. V dropped 1 base and J dropped 1 base, with 10 bases sitting between them. The CDR3 DNA reads TGCGCCAGCAGCCAAGGGGCGGGGTCGAACACTGAAGCTTTCTTT. Protein sequence: CASSQGAGSNTEAFF.

This clonotype occurred a few times. The chain joins TRBV5-4 to TRBJ2-7; 7 positions match TRBD1. This CDR3 spans 13 amino acids. The V gene end was trimmed by 4 bases and the J gene end by 7 bases; junction bases not matched to a gene: 8. Germline CDR1 SGHNT, CDR2 YYREEE (reference sequence). The CDR3 here is CASSPQGLREQYF. The CDR3 nucleotides are TGTGCCAGCAGCCCACAGGGGTTGAGGGAGCAGTACTTC.

The chain carries TRBV5-6 and TRBJ1-6; TRBD1 aligns across 7 bases. With V trimmed by 0 bases and J by 6 bases, 6 bases remained unmatched. CDR1 and CDR2 (germline): SGHDT, YYEEEE. The CDR3 is 16 residues long. CDR3 nucleotide sequence: TGTGCCAGCAGCTTGGGCTCAGGGGGAAGTAATTCACCCCTCCACTTT. Protein: CASSLGSGGSNSPLHF.

This clonotype was seen more than once but under ten times. V is TRBV4-3 and J is TRBJ2-7; D remains ambiguous. V was cut by 3 bases and J by 9 bases, with 12 bases left in between. The CDR3 is 12 amino acids. Germline-derived CDR1 and CDR2 are LGHNA and YSLEER. CDR3 amino acids: CASSHPRTGQYF. CDR3 DNA: TGCGCCAGCAGCCATCCCCGGACGGGGCAGTACTTC.

In its sample, this clonotype was seen many times. The chain carries TRBV20-1 and TRBJ2-1; D may match TRBD1 or TRBD2 (6 bases each). Per germline, CDR1 DFQATT and CDR2 SNEGSKA (reference sequence). The V end was cut by 2 bases, the J end by 7 bases, with 18 bases between. CDR3 length: 15 residues. The CDR3, as DNA: TGCAGTGCTAGAAGGTCCCCCGGGGGCACGAATGAGCAGTTCTTC. Its translation is CSARRSPGGTNEQFF.

The table lists this clonotype with many counts. The chain uses TRBV6-5 and TRBJ2-7, with D uncertain. Germline V gene sequence: CDR1 MNHEY, CDR2 SVGAGI. V shed 6 bases and J shed 3 bases, with 9 bases lying between them. There are 12 residues in the CDR3. This CDR3 is CASSRIGYEQYF. The CDR3 nucleotides are TGTGCCAGCAGCCGCATAGGCTACGAGCAGTACTTC.

The genes are TRBV5-1 and TRBJ2-1; 8 nucleotides line up with TRBD2. The CDR3 spans 16 residues. Trimming cost V 5 bases and J 3 bases; bases outside gene matches: 10. Germline V CDR1 and CDR2: SGHRS, YFSETQ. The CDR3 here is CASRQAGTRIYNEQFF. As DNA, the CDR3 is TGCGCCAGCAGACAAGCCGGGACTAGAATCTACAATGAGCAGTTCTTC.

This clonotype turned up a few times. The chain links TRBV11-2 to TRBJ1-1; D might be TRBD1 (5 bases). The ends were cut back, 5 bases at V and 5 bases at J, with 15 bases in the middle. The V gene's germline CDR1 is SGHAT and CDR2 FQNNGV. CDR3 size: 14 residues. The CDR3 protein is CASSQVGGMTEAFF. The CDR3 DNA reads as TGTGCCAGCAGCCAGGTCGGGGGGATGACTGAAGCTTTCTTT.